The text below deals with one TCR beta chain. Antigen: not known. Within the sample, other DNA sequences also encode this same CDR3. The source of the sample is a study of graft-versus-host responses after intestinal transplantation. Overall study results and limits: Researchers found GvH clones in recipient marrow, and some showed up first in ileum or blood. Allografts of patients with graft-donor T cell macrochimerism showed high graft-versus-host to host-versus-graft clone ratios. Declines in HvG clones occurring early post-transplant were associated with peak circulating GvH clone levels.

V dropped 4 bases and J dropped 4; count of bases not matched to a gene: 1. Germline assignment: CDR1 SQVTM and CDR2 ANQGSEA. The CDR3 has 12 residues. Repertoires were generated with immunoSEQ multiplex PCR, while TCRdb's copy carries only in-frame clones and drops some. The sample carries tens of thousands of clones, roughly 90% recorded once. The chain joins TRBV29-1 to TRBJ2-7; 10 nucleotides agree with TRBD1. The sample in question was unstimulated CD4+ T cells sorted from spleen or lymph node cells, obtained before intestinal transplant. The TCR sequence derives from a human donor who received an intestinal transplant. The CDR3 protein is CSVGGQGYEQYF. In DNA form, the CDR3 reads TGCAGCGTTGGGGGACAGGGGTACGAGCAGTACTTC.